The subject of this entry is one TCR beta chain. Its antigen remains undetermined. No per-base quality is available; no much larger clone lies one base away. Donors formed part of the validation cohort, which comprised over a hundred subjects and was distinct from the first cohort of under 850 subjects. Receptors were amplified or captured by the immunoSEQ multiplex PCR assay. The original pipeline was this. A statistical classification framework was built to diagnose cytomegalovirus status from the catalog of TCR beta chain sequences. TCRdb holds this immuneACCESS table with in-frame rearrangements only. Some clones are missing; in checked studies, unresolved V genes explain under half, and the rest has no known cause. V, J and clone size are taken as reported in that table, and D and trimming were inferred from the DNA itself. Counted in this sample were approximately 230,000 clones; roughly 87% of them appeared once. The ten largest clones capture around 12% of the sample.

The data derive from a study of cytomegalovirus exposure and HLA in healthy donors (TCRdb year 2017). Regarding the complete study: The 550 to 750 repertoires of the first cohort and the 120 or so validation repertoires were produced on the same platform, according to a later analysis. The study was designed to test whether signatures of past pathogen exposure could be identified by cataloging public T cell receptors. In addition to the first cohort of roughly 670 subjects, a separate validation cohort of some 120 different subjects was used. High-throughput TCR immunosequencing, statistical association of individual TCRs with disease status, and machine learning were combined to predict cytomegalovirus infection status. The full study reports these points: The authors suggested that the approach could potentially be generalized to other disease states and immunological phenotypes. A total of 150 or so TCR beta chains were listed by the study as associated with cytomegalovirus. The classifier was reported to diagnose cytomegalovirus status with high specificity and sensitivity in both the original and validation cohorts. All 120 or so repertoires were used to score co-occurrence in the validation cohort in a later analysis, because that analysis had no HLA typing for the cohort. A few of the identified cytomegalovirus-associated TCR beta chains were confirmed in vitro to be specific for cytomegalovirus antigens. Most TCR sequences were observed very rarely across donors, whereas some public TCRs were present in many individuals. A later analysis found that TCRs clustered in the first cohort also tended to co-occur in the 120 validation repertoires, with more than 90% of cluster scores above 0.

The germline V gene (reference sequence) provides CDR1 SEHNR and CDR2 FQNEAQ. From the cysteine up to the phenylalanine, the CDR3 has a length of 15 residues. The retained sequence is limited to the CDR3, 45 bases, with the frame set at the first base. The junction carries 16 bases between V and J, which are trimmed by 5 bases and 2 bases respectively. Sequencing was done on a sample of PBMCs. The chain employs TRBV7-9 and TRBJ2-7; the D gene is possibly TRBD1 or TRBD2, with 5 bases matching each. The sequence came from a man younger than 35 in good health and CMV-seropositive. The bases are TGTGCCAGCAGCCGAGTCCGGGACCCCACCTACGAGCAGTACTTC. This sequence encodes CASSRVRDPTYEQYF. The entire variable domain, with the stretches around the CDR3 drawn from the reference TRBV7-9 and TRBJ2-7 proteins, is DTGVSQNPRHKITKRGQNVTFRCDPISEHNRLYWYRQTLGQGPEFLTYFQNEAQLEKSRLLSDRFSAERPKGSFSTLEIQRTEQGDSAMYLCASSRVRDPTYEQYFGPGTRLTVT.